The rows below give T cell receptor beta chains drawn from one sample of a study of T cell responses to AZD1222 COVID-19 vaccine. TCRdb keeps only in-frame clones here, not all; method: immunoSEQ multiplex PCR. The sample contains under 150,000 clones, about 87% of which appear only once. Sequenced here: peripheral blood, sampled on day 0 of AZD1222 vaccination. These receptors were taken from an adult in good health. CDR3s include the opening cysteine and the closing phenylalanine or tryptophan. D genes are given only for firm matches. Size values are once, few and many counts, or a class for expanded clones, and some rows have none.

15	TRBV7-3	TRBJ2-1	.	.	CASGLWGTSYNEQFF	TGTGCCAGCGGACTATGGGGGACCTCCTACAATGAGCAGTTCTTC
13	TRBV29-1	TRBJ2-2	.	once	CSAKTQNTGELFF	TGCAGCGCTAAAACCCAGAACACCGGGGAGCTGTTTTTT
15	TRBV3-1/TRBV3-2	TRBJ2-1	.	.	CASSQVPGDYNEQFF	TGTGCCAGCAGCCAAGTCCCTGGGGACTACAATGAGCAGTTCTTC
14	TRBV9	TRBJ2-2	.	.	CASSVGRTTGELFF	TGTGCCAGCAGCGTAGGGCGGACGACCGGGGAGCTGTTTTTT
14	TRBV5-1	TRBJ2-2	.	.	CASRDYPSTGELFF	TGCGCCAGCAGAGACTACCCGAGTACCGGGGAGCTGTTTTTT
13	TRBV5-4	TRBJ1-1	TRBD1	.	CASSSGQDTEAFF	TGTGCCAGCAGCTCGGGACAGGACACTGAAGCTTTCTTT
14	TRBV15	TRBJ1-1	.	.	CAARPPGQNTEAFF	TGTGCCGCCCGGCCCCCGGGACAGAACACTGAAGCTTTCTTT
14	TRBV7-6	TRBJ1-6	.	.	CASSLGTGTSPLHF	TGTGCCAGCAGCTTAGGGACGGGGACCTCACCCCTCCACTTT
15	TRBV7-3	TRBJ2-3	TRBD2	.	CASSRGTSGTDTQYF	TGTGCCAGCAGCCGAGGGACTAGCGGGACAGATACGCAGTATTTT
15	TRBV18	TRBJ2-5	.	once	CASSPESLAKETQYF	TGTGCCAGCTCACCGGAATCCCTTGCTAAAGAGACCCAGTACTTC
15	TRBV7-3	TRBJ2-1	.	.	CASSLTPDSHNEQFF	TGTGCCAGCAGCTTAACACCGGACTCCCACAATGAGCAGTTCTTC
17	TRBV7-2	TRBJ2-5	TRBD2	.	CASSYSAPTSGQETQYF	TGTGCCAGCAGCTACTCGGCCCCGACTAGCGGTCAAGAGACCCAGTACTTC
12	TRBV5-4	TRBJ1-2	.	.	CASSAESYGYTF	TGTGCCAGCAGCGCGGAGAGCTATGGCTACACCTTC
15	TRBV4-2	TRBJ1-2	TRBD1	.	CASSQGQDLSYGYTF	TGTGCCAGCAGCCAGGGACAGGACCTCTCCTATGGCTACACCTTC
14	TRBV19	TRBJ1-1	.	.	CASSLSSMNTEAFF	TGTGCCAGTAGCCTATCGAGCATGAACACTGAAGCTTTCTTT
14	TRBV21-1	TRBJ1-3	.	.	CASSRTGTGNTIYF	TGTGCCAGCAGTCGGACAGGGACTGGAAACACCATATATTTT
12	TRBV7-2	TRBJ2-1	.	.	CASSPVNNEQFF	TGTGCCAGCAGCCCGGTAAACAATGAGCAGTTCTTC
15	TRBV28	TRBJ1-1	TRBD1	.	CASSTPGQGDTEAFF	TGTGCCAGCAGTACGCCGGGACAGGGGGACACTGAAGCTTTCTTT
13	TRBV27	TRBJ1-5	.	.	CASSLSPAQPQHF	TGTGCCAGCAGTTTATCGCCGGCACAGCCCCAGCATTTT
17	TRBV7-2	TRBJ2-1	TRBD2	few	CASSLLSRGGLGPEQFF	TGTGCCAGCAGCTTACTTTCTCGGGGGGGCTTAGGGCCGGAGCAGTTCTTC
14	TRBV11-2	TRBJ1-2	.	.	CASSLGPLNYGYTF	TGTGCCAGCAGCTTAGGCCCCCTTAACTATGGCTACACCTTC
14	TRBV14	TRBJ2-5	.	.	CASSQRFGEETQYF	TGTGCCAGCAGCCAGCGGTTCGGGGAAGAGACCCAGTACTTC